This entry features one T cell receptor (beta chain) sequence. Its antigen is still unknown. Base qualities are not recorded, but no much larger clone differs from it by a single base. The source of the sample is a study of early T cells in non-severe SARS-CoV-2 infection (dated by TCRdb to the early 2020s). General notes on the study: TCR sequencing used bulk RNA from unsorted whole blood, so alpha and beta chains could not be paired.

Including cysteine and phenylalanine, the CDR3 has 13 amino acids. Only the CDR3 portion is preserved as DNA: 39 bases, with reading frame beginning at the first base. A distance of 15 bases separates the germline ends of V and J, which lose 10 bases and 3 bases respectively. Per the germline V gene (reference sequence), SEHNR is the CDR1 and FQNEAQ is the CDR2. This was a case-control study nested in a cohort of healthcare workers in London, UK, who had nasopharyngeal swab PCR tests and blood samples taken every week. Healthcare workers were recruited between 23 and 31 March 2020, during the week of the UK lockdown, and were followed weekly for up to about 15 weeks. The library was obtained by 5' RACE. TCRdb records NextSeq 500 as the sequencer. The TCR library protocol attached unique molecular identifiers to individual cDNA molecules to correct for sequencing error and PCR bias. Both TCR alpha and beta chains were sequenced, and tight co-correlation was observed between alpha and beta sequence abundances in each sample. The authors' analysis ran thus. Decombinator V4 was used to perform V gene, J gene and CDR3 annotation of TCR sequences. Expanded TCRs were defined as changing significantly between any two time points under a Poisson model with p below 0.0001. TCR abundances were normalised to the total number of TCRs sequenced in each sample and reported as counts per million. TRAV1-2 paired with TRAJ12, TRAJ20 or TRAJ33 defined MAIT TCRs, while TRAV10 paired with TRAJ18 defined iNKT TCRs. VDJdb, accessed 1 November 2021, was searched for CMV, EBV and SARS-CoV-2 annotated TCRs, excluding TCRs annotated for multiple antigens. TCRdb reworked the public reads: Q25 trimming with fastp, MiXCR clone assembly, productive beta chains retained. Entries are consolidated by CDR3 protein sequence, retaining the most common genes and DNA. These V and J calls derive from TCRdb rather than the authors' analysis. The sample contains 55,000 to 80,000 distinct CDR3 sequences, 8.8% of them found a single time. The biggest ten clones account for roughly 12% of the sample.

Study-wide findings and limitations: VDJdb matching was skewed toward anti-spike CD8 responses, so virus-specific expansions were likely underestimated and private and CD4 specificities were missed.

Recombination linked TRBV7-9 to TRBJ1-1; the D gene is unclear. The source of this sequence is an adult who was a healthcare worker with PCR-confirmed SARS-CoV-2 infection or an uninfected control (not recorded which). Sequencing was performed on whole blood, taken at baseline. The base sequence is TGTGCCATCGCCGGTCTCGGGGACACTGAAGCTTTCTTT. It codes for CAIAGLGDTEAFF.